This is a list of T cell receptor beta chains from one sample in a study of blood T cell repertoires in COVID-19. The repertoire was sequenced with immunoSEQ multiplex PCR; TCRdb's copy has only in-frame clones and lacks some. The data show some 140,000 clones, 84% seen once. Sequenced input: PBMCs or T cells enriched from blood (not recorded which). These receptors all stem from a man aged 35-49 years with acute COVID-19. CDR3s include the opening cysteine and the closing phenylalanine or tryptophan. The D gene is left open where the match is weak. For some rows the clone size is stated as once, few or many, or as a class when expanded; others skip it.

CDR3nt: TGTGCCATCAGCAGGACTGAAAACTATGGCTACACCTTC
CDR3aa: CAISRTENYGYTF
abundance: once
j_gene: TRBJ1-2
v_gene: TRBV10-3
d_gene: NA
len: 13

CDR3nt: TGTGCCAGCAGCCGGGACAGCTTGAACACTGAAGCTTTCTTT
CDR3aa: CASSRDSLNTEAFF
abundance: NA
j_gene: TRBJ1-1
v_gene: TRBV2
d_gene: TRBD1
len: 14

CDR3nt: TGTGCCAGTAGTACAAGACAGGGCAGGGCTTTCTTT
CDR3aa: CASSTRQGRAFF
abundance: NA
j_gene: TRBJ1-1
v_gene: TRBV19
d_gene: TRBD1
len: 12

CDR3nt: TGCGCCAGCAGCTTGGGGGCGGGAGGAGACAATGAGCAGTTCTTC
CDR3aa: CASSLGAGGDNEQFF
abundance: NA
j_gene: TRBJ2-1
v_gene: TRBV5-1
d_gene: TRBD2
len: 15

CDR3nt: TGTGCCAGCAGCTCCTGGACAGGGCCGGGAAAACTGTTTTTT
CDR3aa: CASSSWTGPGKLFF
abundance: once
j_gene: TRBJ1-4
v_gene: TRBV5-8
d_gene: TRBD1
len: 14

CDR3nt: TGTGCCAGCAGCTTGTGGAAGCGGGGGCAAGAGACCCAGTACTTC
CDR3aa: CASSLWKRGQETQYF
abundance: NA
j_gene: TRBJ2-5
v_gene: TRBV5-4
d_gene: TRBD2
len: 15

CDR3nt: TGTGCCAGCACCCTACTACCAGGGGAAATGTGGGCTTTCTTT
CDR3aa: CASTLLPGEMWAFF
abundance: NA
j_gene: TRBJ1-1
v_gene: TRBV2
d_gene: NA
len: 14

CDR3nt: TGTGCCAGCAGTGGATCCCGGGACAGACTTAACTATGGCTACACCTTC
CDR3aa: CASSGSRDRLNYGYTF
abundance: NA
j_gene: TRBJ1-2
v_gene: TRBV2
d_gene: TRBD1
len: 16

CDR3nt: TGCGCCAGCAGCCCCGGGTGGACCGGGGAGCTGTTTTTT
CDR3aa: CASSPGWTGELFF
abundance: NA
j_gene: TRBJ2-2
v_gene: TRBV5-1
d_gene: NA
len: 13

CDR3nt: TGTGCCAGCAGCCGGGGACAGGGAGACGAAAAACTGTTTTTT
CDR3aa: CASSRGQGDEKLFF
abundance: once
j_gene: TRBJ1-4
v_gene: TRBV5-8
d_gene: TRBD1
len: 14

CDR3nt: TGTGCCAGCAGCCAGAGTCGGGCTAGCGGGTACCAAGAGACCCAGTACTTC
CDR3aa: CASSQSRASGYQETQYF
abundance: NA
j_gene: TRBJ2-5
v_gene: TRBV4-2
d_gene: TRBD2
len: 17

CDR3nt: TGCAGTGCTAGTCACCCGAGGACAGGGGGAAGGAATCAGCCCCAGCATTTT
CDR3aa: CSASHPRTGGRNQPQHF
abundance: few
j_gene: TRBJ1-5
v_gene: TRBV20-1
d_gene: TRBD1
len: 17

CDR3nt: TGTGCCAGCAGCTCCGGGACTCTACCCTACGAGCAGTACTTC
CDR3aa: CASSSGTLPYEQYF
abundance: NA
j_gene: TRBJ2-7
v_gene: TRBV7-9
d_gene: NA
len: 14

CDR3nt: TGTGCCAGCATCGACTACGCCGGAGTGGGCTACACCTTC
CDR3aa: CASIDYAGVGYTF
abundance: NA
j_gene: TRBJ1-2
v_gene: TRBV6-5
d_gene: NA
len: 13

CDR3nt: TGTGCCAGCAGTCTTGCCGGGGGGGTTGGCAATCAGCCCCAGCATTTT
CDR3aa: CASSLAGGVGNQPQHF
abundance: once
j_gene: TRBJ1-5
v_gene: TRBV2
d_gene: NA
len: 16

CDR3nt: TGTGCCAGCAGTTGGACAGGGGCCCTCTCTGGGGCCAACGTCCTGACTTTC
CDR3aa: CASSWTGALSGANVLTF
abundance: NA
j_gene: TRBJ2-6
v_gene: TRBV28
d_gene: TRBD1
len: 17

CDR3nt: TGTGCCAGCAGTTCCGGCGGGGGGACCTACTACGAGCAGTACTTC
CDR3aa: CASSSGGGTYYEQYF
abundance: few
j_gene: TRBJ2-7
v_gene: TRBV27
d_gene: TRBD2
len: 15

CDR3nt: TGTGCCAGCAAGAAACAGGACTCCTACGAGCAGTACTTC
CDR3aa: CASKKQDSYEQYF
abundance: NA
j_gene: TRBJ2-7
v_gene: TRBV27
d_gene: NA
len: 13

CDR3nt: TGTGCCGGAGGAGGGGGGACTCGGACGATAAACACTGAAGCTTTCTTT
CDR3aa: CAGGGGTRTINTEAFF
abundance: few
j_gene: TRBJ1-1
v_gene: TRBV30
d_gene: NA
len: 16

CDR3nt: TGTGCCAGCACCACCGGGACTAGCGGGGGGGATGAGCAGTTCTTC
CDR3aa: CASTTGTSGGDEQFF
abundance: NA
j_gene: TRBJ2-1
v_gene: TRBV6-5
d_gene: TRBD2
len: 15

CDR3nt: TGTGCCAGTAGTATAGCAATAGCATACGAGCAGTACTTC
CDR3aa: CASSIAIAYEQYF
abundance: NA
j_gene: TRBJ2-7
v_gene: TRBV19
d_gene: NA
len: 13

CDR3nt: TGTGCCAGCAGCTTCGGGTCAGCTACTGAAGCTTTCTTT
CDR3aa: CASSFGSATEAFF
abundance: NA
j_gene: TRBJ1-1
v_gene: TRBV7-9
d_gene: NA
len: 13

CDR3nt: TGTGCCAGCAGCTTAGGGAGAGTTAATGAAAAACTGTTTTTT
CDR3aa: CASSLGRVNEKLFF
abundance: NA
j_gene: TRBJ1-4
v_gene: TRBV5-8
d_gene: NA
len: 14

CDR3nt: TGTGCCTGGATGACCGGGACAGGGGGCTCACCCCTCCACTTT
CDR3aa: CAWMTGTGGSPLHF
abundance: NA
j_gene: TRBJ1-6
v_gene: TRBV30
d_gene: TRBD1
len: 14

CDR3nt: TGTGCCAGCAGTGAACCCGGGCAGGGGCGTCCGTGGACCGGGGAGCTGTTTTTT
CDR3aa: CASSEPGQGRPWTGELFF
abundance: once
j_gene: TRBJ2-2
v_gene: TRBV6-1
d_gene: NA
len: 18

CDR3nt: TGTGCCAGCTACGAGACAGGAGTCTCCTACGAGCAGTACTTC
CDR3aa: CASYETGVSYEQYF
abundance: few
j_gene: TRBJ2-7
v_gene: TRBV6-5
d_gene: NA
len: 14

CDR3nt: TGTGCCAGCAGCCAATTCCTGGCGGAGTACAATGAGCAGTTCTTC
CDR3aa: CASSQFLAEYNEQFF
abundance: NA
j_gene: TRBJ2-1
v_gene: TRBV14
d_gene: NA
len: 15

CDR3nt: TGTGCCAGCAGCTGGGGACAGGGCAATCAGCCCCAGCATTTT
CDR3aa: CASSWGQGNQPQHF
abundance: NA
j_gene: TRBJ1-5
v_gene: TRBV3-1/TRBV3-2
d_gene: TRBD1
len: 14

CDR3nt: TGTGCCAGCCACAGGACCTTGAACACTGAAGCTTTCTTT
CDR3aa: CASHRTLNTEAFF
abundance: NA
j_gene: TRBJ1-1
v_gene: TRBV27
d_gene: NA
len: 13

CDR3nt: TGTGCCAGCAGCCCAGGGGCAAAGACCCAGTACTTC
CDR3aa: CASSPGAKTQYF
abundance: NA
j_gene: TRBJ2-5
v_gene: TRBV12-3/TRBV12-4
d_gene: NA
len: 12

CDR3nt: TGTGCCTGGAGTGTAGCCTCTAACTATGGCTACACCTTC
CDR3aa: CAWSVASNYGYTF
abundance: NA
j_gene: TRBJ1-2
v_gene: TRBV30
d_gene: NA
len: 13

CDR3nt: TGTGCCAGCAGTTACTCTATCCCGGGACTAGCCGAGCAGTACTTC
CDR3aa: CASSYSIPGLAEQYF
abundance: NA
j_gene: TRBJ2-7
v_gene: TRBV6-5
d_gene: TRBD2
len: 15

CDR3nt: TGTGCCAGCAGTGACCGGGACTATGTGAATGAGCAGTTCTTC
CDR3aa: CASSDRDYVNEQFF
abundance: NA
j_gene: TRBJ2-1
v_gene: TRBV2
d_gene: TRBD2
len: 14

CDR3nt: TGTGCCAGCAGTCGCGTGCTGAACACCGGGGAGCTGTTTTTT
CDR3aa: CASSRVLNTGELFF
abundance: NA
j_gene: TRBJ2-2
v_gene: TRBV27
d_gene: NA
len: 14

CDR3nt: TGTGCCAGCGAGGGGACAGGTACCCTCCGGGAGCTGTTTTTT
CDR3aa: CASEGTGTLRELFF
abundance: NA
j_gene: TRBJ2-2
v_gene: TRBV6-5
d_gene: TRBD1
len: 14

CDR3nt: TGTGCCACCTTGTCTGCCGGGACAGGAAATGAGCAGTTCTTC
CDR3aa: CATLSAGTGNEQFF
abundance: NA
j_gene: TRBJ2-1
v_gene: TRBV27
d_gene: TRBD1
len: 14

CDR3nt: TGTGCCAGCAGCCAGGGACAGGGGTCAGGTCAGCCCCAGCATTTT
CDR3aa: CASSQGQGSGQPQHF
abundance: NA
j_gene: TRBJ1-5
v_gene: TRBV5-8
d_gene: TRBD1
len: 15

CDR3nt: TGTGCCAGCAGTCAAGGACAGTATGGCTACACCTTC
CDR3aa: CASSQGQYGYTF
abundance: NA
j_gene: TRBJ1-2
v_gene: TRBV12-3/TRBV12-4
d_gene: NA
len: 12

CDR3nt: TGCGCCAGCAGCTGGTTTGAGCGAGCGGGAGAGACCCAGTACTTC
CDR3aa: CASSWFERAGETQYF
abundance: NA
j_gene: TRBJ2-5
v_gene: TRBV5-1
d_gene: NA
len: 15

CDR3nt: TGTGCCACCTCTCCTGGACTAGGGGCTTACGAGCAGTACTTC
CDR3aa: CATSPGLGAYEQYF
abundance: NA
j_gene: TRBJ2-7
v_gene: TRBV5-8
d_gene: TRBD2
len: 14

CDR3nt: TGTGCCAGCAGTTTGGGTCTAGCGGGGGGGCTTTACGAGCAGTACTTC
CDR3aa: CASSLGLAGGLYEQYF
abundance: NA
j_gene: TRBJ2-7
v_gene: TRBV27
d_gene: TRBD2
len: 16

CDR3nt: TGTGCCAGCAGTGATCGGACAGCCCGACCTGAAGCTTTCTTT
CDR3aa: CASSDRTARPEAFF
abundance: NA
j_gene: TRBJ1-1
v_gene: TRBV6-1
d_gene: NA
len: 14

CDR3nt: TGTGCCACCAGTGATTTCCCACCAACTAGGTCCTCCTACAATGAGCAGTTCTTC
CDR3aa: CATSDFPPTRSSYNEQFF
abundance: many
j_gene: TRBJ2-1
v_gene: TRBV24-1
d_gene: NA
len: 18

CDR3nt: TGTGCCAGCTCCCCAGAGCTTGGCGGAGAAAAACTGTTTTTT
CDR3aa: CASSPELGGEKLFF
abundance: NA
j_gene: TRBJ1-4
v_gene: TRBV18
d_gene: NA
len: 14

CDR3nt: TGTGCCAGTAGTATAGCGGATACGCAGTATTTT
CDR3aa: CASSIADTQYF
abundance: NA
j_gene: TRBJ2-3
v_gene: TRBV19
d_gene: NA
len: 11

CDR3nt: TGCGCCAGCAGCCATTCTCGGGACACCGGGGAGCTGTTTTTT
CDR3aa: CASSHSRDTGELFF
abundance: NA
j_gene: TRBJ2-2
v_gene: TRBV4-1
d_gene: NA
len: 14

CDR3nt: TGCGCCAGCAGCCAAGAAACAGGGTTCTACTACGAGCAGTACTTC
CDR3aa: CASSQETGFYYEQYF
abundance: NA
j_gene: TRBJ2-7
v_gene: TRBV4-1
d_gene: NA
len: 15

CDR3nt: TGCGCCAGCAGTTATAGCAATCAGCCCCAGCATTTT
CDR3aa: CASSYSNQPQHF
abundance: NA
j_gene: TRBJ1-5
v_gene: TRBV10-2
d_gene: NA
len: 12

CDR3nt: TGTGCCAGCAGCTTAGTGGGCAGCTTGGGAGAGACCCAGTACTTC
CDR3aa: CASSLVGSLGETQYF
abundance: NA
j_gene: TRBJ2-5
v_gene: TRBV11-1
d_gene: NA
len: 15

CDR3nt: TGTGCCAGCTCACCAATATACGGACTAGCGGGATATGAGCAGTTCTTC
CDR3aa: CASSPIYGLAGYEQFF
abundance: NA
j_gene: TRBJ2-1
v_gene: TRBV18
d_gene: TRBD2
len: 16

CDR3nt: TGTGCCAGCAGTCGTACAGGTTATAATTCACCCCTCCACTTT
CDR3aa: CASSRTGYNSPLHF
abundance: NA
j_gene: TRBJ1-6
v_gene: TRBV2
d_gene: NA
len: 14

CDR3nt: TGTGCCAGCAGCTCTGGACGGGGGATCTACGAGCAGTACTTC
CDR3aa: CASSSGRGIYEQYF
abundance: NA
j_gene: TRBJ2-7
v_gene: TRBV5-6
d_gene: NA
len: 14

CDR3nt: TGTGCCTGGAGTTGGACAGGGGCTTCTGCAACTAATGAAAAACTGTTTTTT
CDR3aa: CAWSWTGASATNEKLFF
abundance: NA
j_gene: TRBJ1-4
v_gene: TRBV30
d_gene: TRBD1
len: 17

CDR3nt: TGTGCCAGCAGTTTCGACAGGGGGCATGGCTACACCTTC
CDR3aa: CASSFDRGHGYTF
abundance: NA
j_gene: TRBJ1-2
v_gene: TRBV5-4
d_gene: TRBD1
len: 13

CDR3nt: TGCGCCAGCAAATATGAGCGGGACTCCTACGAGCAGTACTTC
CDR3aa: CASKYERDSYEQYF
abundance: NA
j_gene: TRBJ2-7
v_gene: TRBV10-2
d_gene: TRBD2
len: 14

CDR3nt: TGTGCCAGCAGCCAAGACGGACAGAGCAATCAGCCCCAGCATTTT
CDR3aa: CASSQDGQSNQPQHF
abundance: NA
j_gene: TRBJ1-5
v_gene: TRBV4-2
d_gene: NA
len: 15